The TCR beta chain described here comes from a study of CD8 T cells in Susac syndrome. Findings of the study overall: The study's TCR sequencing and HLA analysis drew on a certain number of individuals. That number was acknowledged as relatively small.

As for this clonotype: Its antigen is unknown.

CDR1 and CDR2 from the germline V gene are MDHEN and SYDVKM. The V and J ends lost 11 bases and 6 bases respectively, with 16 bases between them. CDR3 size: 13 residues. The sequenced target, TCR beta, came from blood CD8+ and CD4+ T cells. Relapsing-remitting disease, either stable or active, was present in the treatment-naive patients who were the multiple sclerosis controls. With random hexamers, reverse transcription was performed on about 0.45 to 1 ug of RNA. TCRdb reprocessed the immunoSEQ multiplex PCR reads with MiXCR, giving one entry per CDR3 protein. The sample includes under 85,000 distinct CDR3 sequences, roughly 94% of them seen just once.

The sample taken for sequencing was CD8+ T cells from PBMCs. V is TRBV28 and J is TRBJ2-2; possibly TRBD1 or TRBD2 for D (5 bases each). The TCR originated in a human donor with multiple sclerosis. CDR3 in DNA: TGTGCCCTAGCCGGGGACCATGCCGGGGAGCTGTTTTTT. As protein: CALAGDHAGELFF. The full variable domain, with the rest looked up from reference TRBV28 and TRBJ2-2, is DVKVTQSSRYLVKRTGEKVFLECVQDMDHENMFWYRQDPGLGLRLIYFSYDVKMKEKGDIPEGYSVSREKKERFSLILESASTNQTSMYLCALAGDHAGELFFGEGSRLTVL.